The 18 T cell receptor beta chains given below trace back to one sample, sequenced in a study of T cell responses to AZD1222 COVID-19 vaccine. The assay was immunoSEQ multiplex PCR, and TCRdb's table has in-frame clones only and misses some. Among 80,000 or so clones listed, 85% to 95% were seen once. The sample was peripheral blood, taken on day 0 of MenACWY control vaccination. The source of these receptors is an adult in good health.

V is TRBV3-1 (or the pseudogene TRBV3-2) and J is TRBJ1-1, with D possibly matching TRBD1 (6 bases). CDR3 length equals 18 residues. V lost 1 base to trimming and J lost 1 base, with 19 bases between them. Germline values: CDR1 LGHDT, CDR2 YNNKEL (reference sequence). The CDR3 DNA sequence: TGTGCCAGCAGCCAAGGTATCAGGGGAGAGAGGAAGAACACTGAAGCTTTCTTT. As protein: CASSQGIRGERKNTEAFF.

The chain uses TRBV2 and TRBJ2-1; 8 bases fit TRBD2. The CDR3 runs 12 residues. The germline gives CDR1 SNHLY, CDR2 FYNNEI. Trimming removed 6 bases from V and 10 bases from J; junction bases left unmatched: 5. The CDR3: CASRGVAGEQFF. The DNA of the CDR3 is TGTGCCAGCAGAGGCGTAGCGGGAGAGCAGTTCTTC.

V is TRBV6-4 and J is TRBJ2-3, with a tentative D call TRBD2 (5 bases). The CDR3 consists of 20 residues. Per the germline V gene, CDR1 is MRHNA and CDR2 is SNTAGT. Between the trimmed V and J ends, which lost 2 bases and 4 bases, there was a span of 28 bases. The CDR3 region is CASSDDTRPTIGSPADTQYF. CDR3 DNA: TGTGCCAGCAGTGACGATACTAGACCCACCATAGGAAGCCCCGCAGATACGCAGTATTTT.

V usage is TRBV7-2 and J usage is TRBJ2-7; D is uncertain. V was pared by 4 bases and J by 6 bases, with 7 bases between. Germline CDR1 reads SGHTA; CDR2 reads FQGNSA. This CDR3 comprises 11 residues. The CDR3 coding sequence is TGTGCCAGCAGCTCGATGAGCGAGCAGTACTTC. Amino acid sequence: CASSSMSEQYF.

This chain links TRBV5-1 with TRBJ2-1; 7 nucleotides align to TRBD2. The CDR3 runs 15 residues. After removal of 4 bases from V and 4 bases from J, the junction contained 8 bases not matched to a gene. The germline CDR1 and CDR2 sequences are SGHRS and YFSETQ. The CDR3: CASSPGLKLYNEQFF. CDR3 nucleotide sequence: TGCGCCAGCAGCCCGGGACTAAAGCTTTACAATGAGCAGTTCTTC.

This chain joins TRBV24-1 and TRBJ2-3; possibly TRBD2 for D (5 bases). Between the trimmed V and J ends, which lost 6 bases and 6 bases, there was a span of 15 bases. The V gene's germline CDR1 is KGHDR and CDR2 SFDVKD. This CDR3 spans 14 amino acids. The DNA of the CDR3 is TGTGCCACCAGTTCTGCCCGGGGTCCGGATACGCAGTATTTT. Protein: CATSSARGPDTQYF.

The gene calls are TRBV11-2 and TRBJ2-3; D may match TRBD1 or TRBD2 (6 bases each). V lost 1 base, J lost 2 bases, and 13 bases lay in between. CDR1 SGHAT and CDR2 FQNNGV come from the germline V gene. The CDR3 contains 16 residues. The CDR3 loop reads CASSLGGAGITDTQYF. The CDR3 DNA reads TGTGCCAGCAGCTTAGGGGGGGCAGGGATCACAGATACGCAGTATTTT.

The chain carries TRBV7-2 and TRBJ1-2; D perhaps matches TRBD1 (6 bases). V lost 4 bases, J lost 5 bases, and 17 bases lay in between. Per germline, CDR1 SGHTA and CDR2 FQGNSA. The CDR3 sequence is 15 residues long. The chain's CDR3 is CASSSLITGLYGYTF. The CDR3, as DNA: TGTGCCAGCAGCTCTCTTATAACAGGGCTTTATGGCTACACCTTC.

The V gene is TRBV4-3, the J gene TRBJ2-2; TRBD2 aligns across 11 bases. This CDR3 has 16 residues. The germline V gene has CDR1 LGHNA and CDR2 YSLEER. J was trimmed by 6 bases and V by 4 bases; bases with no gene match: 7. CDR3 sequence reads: CASSPGLAVLSGELFF. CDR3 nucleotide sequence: TGCGCCAGCAGCCCGGGACTAGCGGTCTTGTCCGGGGAGCTGTTTTTT.

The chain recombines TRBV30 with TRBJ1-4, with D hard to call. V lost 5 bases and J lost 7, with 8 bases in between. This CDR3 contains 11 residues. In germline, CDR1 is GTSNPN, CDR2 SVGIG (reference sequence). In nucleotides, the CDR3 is TGTGCCTGGTCGGTAGCTGAAAAACTGTTTTTT. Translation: CAWSVAEKLFF. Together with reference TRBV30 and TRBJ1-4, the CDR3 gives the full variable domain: SQTIHQWPATLVQPVGSPLSLECTVEGTSNPNLYWYRQAAGRGLQLLFYSVGIGQISSEVPQNLSASRPQDRQFILSSKKLLLSDSGFYLCAWSVAEKLFFGSGTQLSVL.

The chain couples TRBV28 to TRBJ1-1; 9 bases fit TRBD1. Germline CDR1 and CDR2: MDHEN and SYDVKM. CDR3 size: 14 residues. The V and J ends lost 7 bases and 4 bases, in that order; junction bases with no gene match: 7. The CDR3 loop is CASMLYRGLTEAFF. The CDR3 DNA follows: TGTGCCAGCATGTTGTACAGGGGGCTCACTGAAGCTTTCTTT. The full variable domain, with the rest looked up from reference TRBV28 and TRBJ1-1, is DVKVTQSSRYLVKRTGEKVFLECVQDMDHENMFWYRQDPGLGLRLIYFSYDVKMKEKGDIPEGYSVSREKKERFSLILESASTNQTSMYLCASMLYRGLTEAFFGQGTRLTVV.

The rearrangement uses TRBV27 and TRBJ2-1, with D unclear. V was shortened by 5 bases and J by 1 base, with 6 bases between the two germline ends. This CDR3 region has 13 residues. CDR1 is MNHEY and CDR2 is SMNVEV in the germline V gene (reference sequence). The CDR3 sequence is CASSQQSYNEQFF. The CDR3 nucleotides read TGTGCCAGCAGTCAACAGTCCTACAATGAGCAGTTCTTC.

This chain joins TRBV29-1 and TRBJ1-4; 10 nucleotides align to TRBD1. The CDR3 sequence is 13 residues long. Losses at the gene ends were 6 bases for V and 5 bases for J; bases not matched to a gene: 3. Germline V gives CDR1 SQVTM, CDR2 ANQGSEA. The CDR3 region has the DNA TGCAGCGTACCGGGACAGGGGAATGAAAAACTGTTTTTT. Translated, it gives CSVPGQGNEKLFF.

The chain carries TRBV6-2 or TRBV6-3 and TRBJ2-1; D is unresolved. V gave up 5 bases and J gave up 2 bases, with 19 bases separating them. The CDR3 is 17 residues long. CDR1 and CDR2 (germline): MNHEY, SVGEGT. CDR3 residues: CASSTSWSKTTYNEQFF. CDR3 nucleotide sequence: TGTGCCAGCAGTACCTCTTGGTCAAAAACTACCTACAATGAGCAGTTCTTC.

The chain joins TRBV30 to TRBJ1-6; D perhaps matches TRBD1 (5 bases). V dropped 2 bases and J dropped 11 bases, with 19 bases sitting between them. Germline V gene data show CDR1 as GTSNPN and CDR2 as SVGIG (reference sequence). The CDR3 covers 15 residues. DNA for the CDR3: TGTGCCTGGAGTTTTCCCGGGACCGCTCCGGCACCCCTCCACTTT. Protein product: CAWSFPGTAPAPLHF.

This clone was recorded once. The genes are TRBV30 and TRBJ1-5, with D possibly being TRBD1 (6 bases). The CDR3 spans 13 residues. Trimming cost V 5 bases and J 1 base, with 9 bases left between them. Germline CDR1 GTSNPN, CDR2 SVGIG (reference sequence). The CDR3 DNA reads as TGTGCCTGGTCCGGGGGCAGCAATCAGCCCCAGCATTTT. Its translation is CAWSGGSNQPQHF.

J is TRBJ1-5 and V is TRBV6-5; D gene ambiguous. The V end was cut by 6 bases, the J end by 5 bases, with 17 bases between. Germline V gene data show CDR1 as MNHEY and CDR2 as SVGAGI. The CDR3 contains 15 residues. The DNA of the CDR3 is TGTGCCAGCAGGGCCCTCCCGGGTGGGGATCAGCCCCAGCATTTT. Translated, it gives CASRALPGGDQPQHF.

The CDR3 DNA sequence: TGCGCCAGCAGCTTGGTTGGACTAGCGGGACCTAACACCGGGGAGCTGTTTTTT. Protein product: CASSLVGLAGPNTGELFF. V gene TRBV5-1 combines with J gene TRBJ2-2; TRBD2 agrees at 12 bases. The V gene end was trimmed by 0 bases and the J gene end by 2 bases; junction bases not matched to a gene: 5. CDR1 and CDR2 (germline): SGHRS, YFSETQ. This CDR3 has 18 residues.